The following is a T cell receptor (beta chain) sequence with its context. Time point reported: naive CD8 control sorted from an acute-time-point sample. Dead cells were excluded, and live cells stained for CD3, CD8 and CD45RO. The source of the sample is a study of CD8 T cells in acute hepatitis C reinfection. Clones were read by immunoSEQ multiplex PCR, and TCRdb kept only the in-frame ones, dropping some. Of over 30,000 clones detected, 80% to 90% appear once; the ten largest clones hold 10% to 11%. The TCR was taken from a woman younger than 30 who spontaneously cleared hepatitis C infection. Material: naive CD8+ T cells from PBMCs.

CDR3 DNA: TGTGCCAGCAGTGAATGGGGCAGCTCCTACAATGAGCAGTTCTTC. Translated, it gives CASSEWGSSYNEQFF. The chain combines TRBV2 with TRBJ2-1, with D possibly TRBD1 on 5 matching bases. V lost 2 bases and J lost 0, with 8 bases in between. CDR1 and CDR2 (germline): SNHLY, FYNNEI. The CDR3 is made up of 15 amino acids.